The rows below give T cell receptor beta chains drawn from one sample of a study of OX40 agonist ivuxolimab in advanced cancers. Using immunoSEQ multiplex PCR, the repertoire was profiled, and TCRdb retains in-frame clones only, with some absent. The sample lists 77,000 or so clones, about 90% occurring once. Source: CD4+ or CD8+ T cells sorted from blood, taken in a trial of the OX40 agonist ivuxolimab. Receptors originate from an adult with an advanced solid tumor such as melanoma, head and neck, liver or kidney cancer. Both conserved end residues are part of each CDR3. Fields, in order: CDR3 protein, CDR3 DNA, D gene, J gene, clone size, CDR3 length, V gene. D genes are given only for firm matches. The size of a clone is reported for some rows only, either as once, few or many, or as a class for expanded clones.

CASSLPLTGSYEQYF	TGTGCCAGCAGCTTGCCCTTGACAGGCTCCTACGAGCAGTACTTC	-	TRBJ2-7	once	15	TRBV5-4
CASSLVGTYPPYEQYF	TGTGCCAGCAGCTTAGTCGGGACTTACCCCCCCTACGAGCAGTACTTC	-	TRBJ2-7	-	16	TRBV13
CASSLRIYEQYF	TGTGCCAGCAGCTTACGCATCTACGAGCAGTACTTC	-	TRBJ2-7	-	12	TRBV7-9
CASSQDQGSGGYYEQYF	TGCGCCAGCAGCCAAGACCAGGGTAGCGGGGGGTACTACGAGCAGTACTTC	TRBD2	TRBJ2-7	-	17	TRBV4-3
CASSQEAGGVHNEQFF	TGCGCCAGCAGCCAAGAAGCGGGGGGGGTGCACAATGAGCAGTTCTTC	TRBD2	TRBJ2-1	-	16	TRBV4-1
CASSSDRGRIKKLFF	TGTGCCAGCAGTTCGGACAGGGGGCGCATAAAAAAACTGTTTTTT	TRBD1	TRBJ1-4	-	15	TRBV27
CASSATSGGTYEQYF	TGTGCCAGCAGCGCTACTAGCGGGGGGACCTACGAGCAGTACTTC	TRBD2	TRBJ2-7	-	15	TRBV2
CASSPVEQYF	TGTGCCAGCAGCCCCGTGGAGCAGTACTTC	-	TRBJ2-7	-	10	TRBV6-1
CASSQDQARYNEQFF	TGCGCCAGCAGCCAAGATCAGGCTAGGTACAATGAGCAGTTCTTC	-	TRBJ2-1	-	15	TRBV4-3
CASSTDRGGSPLHF	TGTGCCAGCAGTACCGACAGGGGTGGTTCACCCCTCCACTTT	TRBD1	TRBJ1-6	once	14	TRBV6-6
CATSRDRGEGSIYGYTF	TGTGCCACCAGCAGAGATCGCGGGGAGGGTTCGATCTATGGCTACACCTTC	-	TRBJ1-2	-	17	TRBV15
CSAPHPGQPNYGYTF	TGCAGCGCCCCTCACCCTGGACAGCCTAACTATGGCTACACCTTC	-	TRBJ1-2	-	15	TRBV29-1
CASSPMGGEIKETQYF	TGTGCCAGCAGCCCCATGGGGGGCGAAATTAAAGAGACCCAGTACTTC	-	TRBJ2-5	-	16	TRBV11-2
CASSEASVGTAYEQYF	TGTGCCAGCAGTGAAGCCTCCGTGGGAACAGCCTACGAGCAGTACTTC	-	TRBJ2-7	once	16	TRBV6-1
CASSLAGALALEQYF	TGTGCCAGCAGCTTGGCGGGGGCTTTGGCGCTCGAGCAGTACTTC	-	TRBJ2-7	-	15	TRBV5-6
CAISEPGQSYEQYF	TGTGCCATCAGTGAGCCGGGACAGTCCTACGAGCAGTACTTC	TRBD1	TRBJ2-7	once	14	TRBV10-3
CASSILAGDQETQYF	TGCGCCAGCAGTATACTAGCGGGGGACCAAGAGACCCAGTACTTC	TRBD2	TRBJ2-5	-	15	TRBV4-1
CASSYTGANTEAFF	TGTGCCAGCAGTTACACTGGGGCCAATACTGAAGCTTTCTTT	-	TRBJ1-1	-	14	TRBV6-6
CASSEYDVEAFF	TGTGCCAGCAGTGAATACGATGTTGAAGCTTTCTTT	-	TRBJ1-1	-	12	TRBV2
CASSEWSSYNEQFF	TGTGCCAGCAGTGAATGGAGCTCCTACAATGAGCAGTTCTTC	-	TRBJ2-1	-	14	TRBV2
CASSLGGGYTF	TGTGCCAGCAGCTTGGGTGGAGGCTACACCTTC	-	TRBJ1-2	-	11	TRBV5-6
CSVEVAGSPPIGEQYF	TGCAGCGTTGAAGTCGCAGGGAGTCCCCCCATCGGCGAGCAGTACTTC	-	TRBJ2-7	-	16	TRBV29-1
CASSTSLGYTF	TGTGCCAGCAGCACATCGTTAGGCTACACCTTC	-	TRBJ1-2	-	11	TRBV7-6
CASSLPQDYETQYF	TGTGCCAGCAGCCTGCCTCAGGATTACGAGACCCAGTACTTC	-	TRBJ2-5	-	14	TRBV4-2
CASRPLAGGQNTGELFF	TGTGCCAGCAGGCCACTAGCGGGGGGGCAAAACACCGGGGAGCTGTTTTTT	TRBD2	TRBJ2-2	-	17	TRBV27
CASSVFNFNSPLHF	TGTGCCAGCAGCGTATTCAATTTTAATTCACCCCTCCACTTT	-	TRBJ1-6	-	14	TRBV13
CASSLATGSYEQYF	TGTGCCAGCAGCTTGGCAACAGGTTCCTACGAGCAGTACTTC	-	TRBJ2-7	-	14	TRBV7-2
CASSWPLRGATEAFF	TGTGCCAGCAGCTGGCCCCTAAGGGGCGCAACTGAAGCTTTCTTT	-	TRBJ1-1	-	15	TRBV7-9
CATLGGDEQFF	TGCGCCACCTTGGGGGGGGATGAGCAGTTCTTC	TRBD2	TRBJ2-1	-	11	TRBV10-2
CASSDSLNTEAFF	TGTGCCAGCAGTGACTCCCTCAACACTGAAGCTTTCTTT	-	TRBJ1-1	-	13	TRBV6-4
CASSILAGVYEQYF	TGTGCCAGTAGTATCCTAGCGGGGGTCTACGAGCAGTACTTC	TRBD2	TRBJ2-7	-	14	TRBV19
CASSQVAGNPNTIYF	TGCGCCAGCAGCCAAGTGGCAGGGAACCCAAACACCATATATTTT	-	TRBJ1-3	-	15	TRBV4-1
CASSGGTEVNTGELFF	TGTGCCAGCAGTGGGGGGACAGAAGTGAACACCGGGGAGCTGTTTTTT	TRBD1	TRBJ2-2	-	16	TRBV2
CASSQDGGGRNTGELFF	TGCGCCAGCAGCCAAGATGGCGGGGGCAGGAACACCGGGGAGCTGTTTTTT	-	TRBJ2-2	-	17	TRBV4-1
CASSYGGSGGEETQYF	TGTGCCAGCAGTTACGGCGGTAGCGGGGGGGAGGAGACCCAGTACTTC	TRBD2	TRBJ2-5	-	16	TRBV6-5
CASSSPGQGKYEQYF	TGTGCCAGCAGCTCTCCGGGACAGGGGAAGTACGAGCAGTACTTC	TRBD1	TRBJ2-7	-	15	TRBV13
CASSRQESYEQYF	TGTGCCAGCAGCAGACAGGAGTCTTACGAGCAGTACTTC	-	TRBJ2-7	-	13	TRBV7-6
CASSSSGDTQYF	TGTGCCAGCAGCTCGTCGGGGGATACGCAGTATTTT	-	TRBJ2-3	-	12	TRBV7-2
CASSSWLGRTEAFF	TGTGCCAGCAGCTCTTGGTTGGGGCGGACTGAAGCTTTCTTT	-	TRBJ1-1	-	14	TRBV7-9
CASSQDRRVEGTGELFF	TGCGCCAGCAGCCAAGATCGGAGGGTGGAAGGGACCGGGGAGCTGTTTTTT	-	TRBJ2-2	-	17	TRBV4-1